This record concerns one TCR beta chain sequence. Its antigen is undetermined. The data were obtained in a study of beta chain features in type 1 diabetes. Looking at the study overall: Examined across all samples were some 110 million sorted cells. Study-wide points: PCR might pick shorter templates more often, in the same way for patients and controls.

The whole isolated RNA underwent reverse transcription, so sequencing captured expressed TCRB transcripts. Generated by immunoSEQ multiplex PCR, the TCRdb table keeps only in-frame clones and is missing some. The repertoire holds roughly 290,000 clones, with roughly 8% as singletons. Cells sorted by CD45RO/CCR7/CD25/CD127/CD95/CD27 comprised CD4+ naive, central memory, regulatory and stem cell-like memory cells. The germline gives CDR1 MDHEN, CDR2 SYDVKM. V lost 6 bases and J lost 12; bases outside the gene matches: 19. This CDR3 comprises 15 residues. This rearrangement joins TRBV28 to TRBJ2-7, with 8 bases fitting TRBD1. Sequenced sample: central memory CD4+ T cells from blood. The clonotype was recovered from a woman aged 18-29 years in good health. CDR3 DNA: TGTGCCAGCAGCCGCCCTGCCGGGACAGGAACGGCCTCGTACGTC. Encoded protein: CASSRPAGTGTASYV.